Listed below are T cell receptor beta chains from one sample, sequenced in a study of blood T cell repertoires in COVID-19. Libraries were prepared by immunoSEQ multiplex PCR; TCRdb keeps only in-frame clonotypes and omits some of them. The sample consists of hundreds of thousands of clones, 75% to 85% of them appearing once. Sequencing input: peripheral blood. All receptors derive from a woman in her thirties with COVID-19, enrolled during active disease. Both conserved end residues are part of each CDR3. D genes are given only for firm matches. Where a row states a size, it is once, few, many or the class of an expanded clone; other rows omit it.

NA | TRBJ2-1 | NA | TRBV27 | CASLDWAGEQFF | TGTGCCAGCTTAGATTGGGCGGGAGAGCAGTTCTTC
NA | TRBJ2-1 | NA | TRBV9 | CASSPSAGLSNEQFF | TGTGCCAGCAGCCCCTCCGCGGGGCTTTCGAATGAGCAGTTCTTC
NA | TRBJ1-2 | TRBD1 | TRBV19 | CASSERNRGHGYTF | TGTGCCAGTAGTGAGAGGAACAGGGGCCATGGCTACACCTTC
NA | TRBJ1-1 | NA | TRBV7-6 | CASSQKTGRSEAFF | TGTGCCAGCAGTCAGAAGACAGGTAGATCTGAAGCTTTCTTT
few | TRBJ1-1 | NA | TRBV9 | CASSVGPLVNTEAFF | TGTGCCAGCAGCGTAGGTCCGCTAGTGAACACTGAAGCTTTCTTT
NA | TRBJ2-1 | TRBD2 | TRBV6-6 | CASSYGGGADEQFF | TGTGCCAGCAGTTATGGGGGAGGGGCCGATGAGCAGTTCTTC
few | TRBJ1-1 | NA | TRBV5-1 | CASSPLSNTEAFF | TGCGCCAGCAGCCCACTAAGCAACACTGAAGCTTTCTTT
NA | TRBJ2-5 | TRBD2 | TRBV4-1 | CASSQDYGIGTSEGKTQYF | TGCGCCAGCAGCCAAGATTACGGCATCGGGACTAGCGAGGGGAAGACCCAGTACTTC
NA | TRBJ1-1 | TRBD1 | TRBV6-6 | CASSPLTGGQGGSEAFF | TGTGCCAGCAGTCCCCTAACGGGGGGACAGGGGGGCTCTGAAGCTTTCTTT
NA | TRBJ2-1 | TRBD1 | TRBV28 | CASSLWTSGTGINEQFF | TGTGCCAGCAGTTTATGGACCTCCGGGACAGGGATCAATGAGCAGTTCTTC
NA | TRBJ2-3 | NA | TRBV4-2 | CASREGGVQDTQYF | TGTGCCAGCAGGGAGGGGGGGGTGCAGGATACGCAGTATTTT
NA | TRBJ1-5 | NA | TRBV2 | CASSGLSGGQPQHF | TGTGCCAGCAGTGGTCTTTCGGGAGGTCAGCCCCAGCATTTT
NA | TRBJ1-2 | TRBD1 | TRBV28 | CASSDRVGYTF | TGTGCCAGCAGTGACAGGGTAGGCTACACCTTC
NA | TRBJ1-2 | NA | TRBV28 | CASSLRGGGYGYTF | TGTGCCAGCAGTTTAAGGGGGGGTGGCTATGGCTACACCTTC
once | TRBJ2-7 | TRBD1 | TRBV19 | CASSPQSRGQGGSYEQYF | TGTGCCAGTAGCCCCCAATCGCGTGGACAGGGGGGATCCTACGAGCAGTACTTC
NA | TRBJ2-3 | NA | TRBV14 | CASSQVGAPFGDTQYF | TGTGCCAGCAGCCAAGTGGGAGCGCCCTTTGGGGATACGCAGTATTTT
NA | TRBJ2-3 | TRBD2 | TRBV10-3 | CAISGLAGQDTQYF | TGTGCCATCAGCGGACTAGCGGGCCAAGATACGCAGTATTTT
NA | TRBJ1-5 | NA | TRBV30 | CAWSEGLTALMPQHF | TGTGCCTGGAGCGAGGGCTTGACGGCCCTAATGCCCCAGCATTTT